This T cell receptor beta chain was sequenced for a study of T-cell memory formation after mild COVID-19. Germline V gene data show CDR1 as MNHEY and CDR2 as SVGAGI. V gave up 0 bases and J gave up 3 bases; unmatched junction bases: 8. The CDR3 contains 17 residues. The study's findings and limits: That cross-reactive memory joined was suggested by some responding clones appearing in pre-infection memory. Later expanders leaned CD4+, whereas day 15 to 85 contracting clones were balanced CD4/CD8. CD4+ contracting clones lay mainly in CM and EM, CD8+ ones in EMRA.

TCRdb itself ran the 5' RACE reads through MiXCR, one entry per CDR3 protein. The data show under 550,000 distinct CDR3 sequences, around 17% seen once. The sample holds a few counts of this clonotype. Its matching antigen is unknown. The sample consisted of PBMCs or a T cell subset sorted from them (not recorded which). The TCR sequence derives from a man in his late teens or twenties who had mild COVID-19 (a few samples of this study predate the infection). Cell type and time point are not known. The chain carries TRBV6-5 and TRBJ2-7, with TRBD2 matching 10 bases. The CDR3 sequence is CASSYSNLAGDIYEQYF. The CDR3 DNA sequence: TGTGCCAGCAGTTACTCGAACCTAGCGGGGGACATCTACGAGCAGTACTTC.